The 27 T cell receptor beta chains in this list originate from one sample, sequenced in a study of CD8 T cells in Susac syndrome. Reverse transcription of about 0.5 to 1 ug RNA used random hexamers. TCRdb ran MiXCR on the immunoSEQ multiplex PCR reads and lists one entry per CDR3 protein. The sample holds 150,000 to 200,000 distinct CDR3 sequences, approximately 94% seen once. What was sequenced was CD4+ T cells from PBMCs. The receptors stem from a human donor with multiple sclerosis.

The V call is TRBV2, the J call TRBJ2-5; D may be TRBD2 (5 bases). The V gene lost 3 bases and the J gene lost 5 bases, with 16 bases spanning the gap. This CDR3 is 15 amino acids long. Germline assignment: CDR1 SNHLY and CDR2 FYNNEI. The CDR3 coding sequence is TGTGCCAGCAGTGATTATGGCGGGCAGGTGGAGACCCAGTACTTC. Its translation: CASSDYGGQVETQYF.

This chain connects TRBV6-1 to TRBJ1-3; 8 nucleotides match TRBD1. CDR1 and CDR2 from the germline V gene are MNHNS and SASEGT. V lost 6 bases, J lost 1 base, and 8 bases stayed unmatched. The CDR3 length is 16 residues. CDR3 residues: CASSRTGPSSGNTIYF. The DNA for the CDR3 is TGTGCCAGCAGCCGGACAGGGCCGTCGTCTGGAAACACCATATATTTT.

The chain combines TRBV5-1 with TRBJ1-1; 8 bases match TRBD1. The CDR3 length is 17 residues. Per germline, CDR1 SGHRS and CDR2 YFSETQ. The trim removed 4 bases at V and 1 base at J, leaving 12 bases unmatched. CDR3 bases: TGCGCCAGCAGCAGGGACAGGCCAATTGGTGGGAACACTGAAGCTTTCTTT. This codes for CASSRDRPIGGNTEAFF.

The CDR3 sequence: CSVANSGANVLTF. The CDR3 DNA reads as TGCAGCGTTGCAAACTCTGGGGCCAACGTCCTGACTTTC. This sequence joins TRBV29-1 and TRBJ2-6; no reliable D call. CDR3 length equals 13 residues. CDR1 is SQVTM and CDR2 is ANQGSEA in the germline V gene. V was pared by 4 bases and J by 0 bases, with 4 bases between.

CDR3 DNA: TGTGCCAGCGGGGGGAGCAGCAATCAGCCCCAGCATTTT. Translating gives CASGGSSNQPQHF. The chain carries TRBV7-9 and TRBJ1-5; a weak D match, TRBD1 (5 bases). The CDR3 spans 13 residues. The germline gives CDR1 SEHNR, CDR2 FQNEAQ (reference sequence). Trimming took 8 bases from V and 1 from J, leaving 9 bases between them.

This clonotype has only one observation. The CDR3 sequence: CSARAAPPSYEQYF. The CDR3 DNA reads TGCAGTGCTAGAGCGGCCCCACCTTCCTACGAGCAGTACTTC. The V gene is TRBV20-1, the J gene TRBJ2-7; no definite D call. Per the germline V gene, CDR1 is DFQATT and CDR2 is SNEGSKA (reference sequence). This CDR3 has 14 residues. Trimming shortened V by 1 base and J by 1 base, and 11 bases separated the two germline ends.

V and J are TRBV19 and TRBJ2-1; D may correspond to TRBD1 or TRBD2 (5 bases each). This CDR3 spans 14 amino acids. CDR1 LNHDA and CDR2 SQIVND come from the germline V gene (reference sequence). With 3 bases removed from V and 7 bases from J, the gap between germline ends came to 13 bases. The CDR3 is CASSMGPYPNEQFF. The CDR3 bases are TGTGCCAGTAGTATGGGACCGTATCCGAATGAGCAGTTCTTC.

The V and J genes are TRBV7-2 and TRBJ2-5, with TRBD2 identical over 12 bases. CDR3 length: 16 residues. With V trimmed by 4 bases and J by 7 bases, 10 bases remained unmatched. CDR1 is SGHTA, CDR2 FQGNSA, per germline. CDR3 loop: CASSYLAGGLGGTQYF. DNA for the CDR3: TGTGCCAGCAGCTACCTAGCGGGAGGGCTAGGGGGGACCCAGTACTTC.

The V gene is TRBV5-6, the J gene TRBJ1-1; D uncertain. The CDR3 sequence is 12 residues long. Germline CDR1 SGHDT, CDR2 YYEEEE. Trimming took off 3 bases at V and 11 bases at J, with 14 bases between the two ends. The CDR3 bases are TGTGCCAGCAGCTCCACTAGACGCACGGCTTTCTTT. Its protein is CASSSTRRTAFF.

This clonotype was observed a handful of times. This chain connects TRBV9 to TRBJ1-2; D ambiguous. This CDR3 is built from 12 residues. CDR1 is SGDLS, CDR2 YYNGEE, per germline. V lost 4 bases, J lost 3 bases, and 7 bases lay in between. CDR3 sequence reads: CASSSPDYGYTF. For the CDR3, the DNA is TGTGCCAGCAGCTCCCCGGACTATGGCTACACCTTC.

In its sample, this clonotype was seen once. The genes are TRBV20-1 and TRBJ2-2; D unclear. Germline loops: CDR1 DFQATT, CDR2 SNEGSKA (reference sequence). This CDR3 has 13 residues. The V end was cut by 3 bases, the J end by 7 bases, with 12 bases between. The CDR3 spells CSASYLQIGELFF. In nucleotides, the CDR3 is TGCAGTGCTAGCTACTTACAAATCGGGGAGCTGTTTTTT.

V gene TRBV7-2 combines with J gene TRBJ1-4, with TRBD1 matching over 7 bases. Per the germline V gene, CDR1 is SGHTA and CDR2 is FQGNSA. The CDR3 extends over 13 amino acids. The trim removed 6 bases at V and 5 bases at J, leaving 3 bases unmatched. This CDR3 is CASRGTENEKLFF. DNA for the CDR3: TGTGCCAGCAGAGGGACAGAAAATGAAAAACTGTTTTTT.

This chain links TRBV29-1 with TRBJ1-1, with D hard to call. The CDR3 is made up of 13 amino acids. The V end lost 6 bases, the J end lost 1 base, and 12 bases lay between the germline ends. Germline CDR1 SQVTM, CDR2 ANQGSEA. The CDR3 protein is CSVLKMANTEAFF. The CDR3 bases are TGCAGCGTACTAAAGATGGCGAACACTGAAGCTTTCTTT. The full variable domain, with the rest looked up from reference TRBV29-1 and TRBJ1-1, is SAVISQKPSRDICQRGTSLTIQCQVDSQVTMMFWYRQQPGQSLTLIATANQGSEATYESGFVIDKFPISRPNLTFSTLTVSNMSPEDSSIYLCSVLKMANTEAFFGQGTRLTVV.

The J gene is TRBJ2-2, the V gene TRBV5-1, with TRBD2 identical over 10 bases. The germline V gene has CDR1 SGHRS and CDR2 YFSETQ. Trimming at V came to 4 bases and at J to 6 bases, leaving 6 bases not matched to a gene. CDR3 length: 15 residues. In DNA form, the CDR3 reads TGCGCCAGCAGCAACCCTAGCGGGAGAGCCGGGGAGCTGTTTTTT. As protein: CASSNPSGRAGELFF. Using reference TRBV5-1 and TRBJ2-2 for the parts outside the CDR3, the full variable domain is KAGVTQTPRYLIKTRGQQVTLSCSPISGHRSVSWYQQTPGQGLQFLFEYFSETQRNKGNFPGRFSGRQFSNSRSEMNVSTLELGDSALYLCASSNPSGRAGELFFGEGSRLTVL.

The rearrangement links TRBV20-1 to TRBJ1-3; no clear D gene. CDR3 size: 15 residues. Germline loops: CDR1 DFQATT, CDR2 SNEGSKA (reference sequence). The V end lost 2 bases, the J end lost 0 bases, and 11 bases lay between the germline ends. The CDR3, as DNA: TGCAGTGCTAGACGCAGGCTACTCTCTGGAAACACCATATATTTT. This encodes CSARRRLLSGNTIYF.

This clonotype is a singleton in its sample. The chain links TRBV6-2 or TRBV6-3 to TRBJ1-1; D unclear. Germline V gives CDR1 MNHEY, CDR2 SVGEGT. V was cut by 2 bases and J by 4 bases, with 5 bases left in between. This CDR3 comprises 12 residues. CDR3 residues: CASSYGATEAFF. The DNA of the CDR3 is TGTGCCAGCAGTTACGGCGCCACTGAAGCTTTCTTT.

The CDR3 region has the DNA TGCGCCAGCAGTCAATACCGACAGAGTAACTCTGGGGCCAACGTCCTGACTTTC. The encoded protein is CASSQYRQSNSGANVLTF. The rearrangement joins TRBV23-1 to TRBJ2-6, with a weak D call TRBD1 (5 bases). TRBV23-1 is known as an ORF, though its function is uncertain. Trimming took off 1 base at V and 0 bases at J, with 13 bases between the two ends. The CDR3 totals 18 residues.

CDR3 coding DNA: TGCAGCGTTCAAACAAGACAGGGAATGACCCAGTACTTC. As protein: CSVQTRQGMTQYF. The chain joins TRBV29-1 to TRBJ2-5, with 7 bases that match TRBD1. From germline, CDR1 is SQVTM and CDR2 ANQGSEA. The J segment lost 7 bases and the V segment lost 5 bases, leaving 10 bases of the junction unmatched. The CDR3 extends over 13 amino acids.

Only a few counts were recorded for this clonotype. The V gene is TRBV27, the J gene TRBJ1-2; 9 bases line up with TRBD1. V lost 3 bases, J lost 5 bases, and 7 bases stayed unmatched. The CDR3 sequence is 15 residues long. Germline CDR1 reads MNHEY; CDR2 reads SMNVEV (reference sequence). The CDR3 nucleotides read TGTGCCAGCAGTTTCACAGGGGGCATGATTTATGGCTACACCTTC. This sequence encodes CASSFTGGMIYGYTF.

The CDR3 here is CASSPALPSLNTDTQYF. The CDR3 DNA reads as TGCGCCAGCAGCCCCGCCTTACCGTCATTAAACACAGATACGCAGTATTTT. The V and J genes are TRBV5-1 and TRBJ2-3, with D unclear. Per germline, CDR1 SGHRS and CDR2 YFSETQ. There are 17 residues in the CDR3. V lost 4 bases and J lost 2, with 20 bases in between.

This clonotype was seen a single time. This rearrangement joins TRBV5-6 to TRBJ2-3; D is unclear. V was shortened by 0 bases and J by 8 bases, with 7 bases between the two germline ends. This CDR3 is 12 amino acids long. CDR1 is SGHDT, CDR2 YYEEEE, per germline. The CDR3 here is CASSLGQPTQYF. CDR3 DNA: TGTGCCAGCAGCTTGGGGCAGCCTACGCAGTATTTT. Drawing the rest from reference TRBV5-6 and TRBJ2-3, the complete variable domain is DAGVTQSPTHLIKTRGQQVTLRCSPKSGHDTVSWYQQALGQGPQFIFQYYEEEERQRGNFPDRFSGHQFPNYSSELNVNALLLGDSALYLCASSLGQPTQYFGPGTRLTVL.

The chain combines TRBV25-1 with TRBJ2-2; no clear D. Germline CDR1 is MGHDK and CDR2 is SYGVNS. The CDR3 covers 15 residues. Trimming left V 5 bases short and J 5 bases short, with 15 bases between. CDR3 DNA: TGTGCCAGCAGTCCGACTTTCAGCGTAACCGGGGAGCTGTTTTTT. This translates into CASSPTFSVTGELFF.

The rearrangement uses TRBV4-1 and TRBJ1-3; maybe TRBD1 (5 bases). Trimming took 1 base from V and 0 from J, leaving 13 bases between them. Germline V lookup: CDR1 MGHRA, CDR2 YSYEKL. The CDR3 loop spans 17 amino acids. Here the CDR3 DNA reads TGCGCCAGCAGCCAAGTTAGGGGCGTTAGCTCTGGAAACACCATATATTTT. This sequence encodes CASSQVRGVSSGNTIYF.

The chain recombines TRBV6-5 with TRBJ1-2, with D uncertain. CDR1 and CDR2 from the germline V gene are MNHEY and SVGAGI. The CDR3 spans 12 residues. V gave up 6 bases and J gave up 1 base, with 6 bases separating them. As DNA, the CDR3 is TGTGCCAGCAGGAACTATAACTATGGCTACACCTTC. Translating gives CASRNYNYGYTF.

V and J are TRBV14 and TRBJ1-1; D is uncertain. The ends were cut back, 0 bases at V and 7 bases at J, with 9 bases in the middle. Germline CDR1 is SGHDN and CDR2 is FVKESK. CDR3 length equals 13 residues. DNA of the CDR3: TGTGCCAGCAGCCAAGAAATTAGGAGTGAAGCTTTCTTT. It codes for CASSQEIRSEAFF. The full variable domain, rest sourced from reference TRBV14 and TRBJ1-1, is EAGVTQFPSHSVIEKGQTVTLRCDPISGHDNLYWYRRVMGKEIKFLLHFVKESKQDESGMPNNRFLAERTGGTYSTLKVQPAELEDSGVYFCASSQEIRSEAFFGQGTRLTVV.

V usage is TRBV5-1 and J usage is TRBJ2-5; tentative D call: TRBD1 (5 bases). This CDR3 contains 13 residues. Germline V gene lookup returns CDR1 SGHRS and CDR2 YFSETQ. Trimming shortened V by 6 bases and J by 4 bases, and 13 bases separated the two germline ends. The CDR3 bases are TGCGCCAGCACCCCTGGGGCCCCAGAGACCCAGTACTTC. Translated: CASTPGAPETQYF.

The chain joins TRBV24-1 to TRBJ2-1; 9 bases map to TRBD1. CDR3 size: 15 residues. V was pared by 4 bases and J by 7 bases, with 7 bases of the junction left unmatched. Per germline, CDR1 KGHDR and CDR2 SFDVKD. Written as DNA, the CDR3 is TGTGCCACCAGTGACACACGACAGGGGGAAAATGAGCAGTTCTTC. Translating gives CATSDTRQGENEQFF.